A selection of T cell receptor beta chains follows, all from one sample in a study of radiotherapy plus CTLA-4 blockade in lung cancer. The repertoire was sequenced with immunoSEQ multiplex PCR; TCRdb's copy has only in-frame clones and lacks some. The table has around 110,000 clones, about 87% seen once. The input for sequencing was peripheral blood, taken from a patient treated with radiotherapy plus ipilimumab. Receptors originate from a human donor with non-small cell lung cancer that progressed on radiotherapy plus ipilimumab. CDR3s include the opening cysteine and the closing phenylalanine or tryptophan. A D gene is named only where the DNA matches it firmly. Part of the rows lack a size; the others show once, few, many or a class for expanded clones.

clone_size	d_call	v_call	j_call	cdr3_nt	cdr3_aa
few	.	TRBV12-1	TRBJ1-5	TGTGCCAGCAGCCCGGACAGTATTCAGCCCCAGCATTTT	CASSPDSIQPQHF
.	TRBD1	TRBV27	TRBJ1-5	TGTGCCAGCGGAAAACAGGGGGAGAGACAGCCCCAGCATTTT	CASGKQGERQPQHF
.	.	TRBV29-1	TRBJ2-2	TGCAGCGTTGCCGCCAACGCGAACACCGGGGAGCTGTTTTTT	CSVAANANTGELFF
.	.	TRBV5-1	TRBJ2-2	TGCGCCAGCAGCTCCGGGCAGGGGATCGGGGAGCTGTTTTTT	CASSSGQGIGELFF
.	.	TRBV19	TRBJ2-6	TGTGCCAGTAGTCTAAAGCTCGCTGGGGCCAACGTCCTGACTTTC	CASSLKLAGANVLTF
.	.	TRBV7-9	TRBJ1-1	TGTGCCAGCAGCGGTAAGAACACTGAAGCTTTCTTT	CASSGKNTEAFF
.	.	TRBV7-6	TRBJ1-1	TGTGCCAGCAGCTTAGGGGGTTCTGAAGCTTTCTTT	CASSLGGSEAFF
.	TRBD1	TRBV6-1	TRBJ1-1	TGTGCCAGCAGTGTCCAGGGGGTGATGGGCCACACTGAAGCTTTCTTT	CASSVQGVMGHTEAFF
.	.	TRBV20-1	TRBJ1-1	TGCAGTGCTAGATCAAACACTGAAGCTTTCTTT	CSARSNTEAFF
.	TRBD2	TRBV5-8	TRBJ2-1	TGTGCCAGCAGCTTGAACAGCGGGAGATCAAATGAGCAGTTCTTC	CASSLNSGRSNEQFF
.	.	TRBV5-4	TRBJ2-2	TGTGCCAGCAGCTTGAGGCACCCGAACACCGGGGAGCTGTTTTTT	CASSLRHPNTGELFF
once	.	TRBV6-1	TRBJ2-1	TGTGCCAGCAGTTGGGGGGTCAACAATGAGCAGTTCTTC	CASSWGVNNEQFF
.	.	TRBV28	TRBJ1-2	TGTGCCAGCAGTATTTACCGGGCCACTCACAGATCCGTGTTTGGCTACACCTTC	CASSIYRATHRSVFGYTF
.	.	TRBV7-9	TRBJ2-3	TGTGCCAGCAGCCCTCCAGGGGTTGGTGGCACAGATACGCAGTATTTT	CASSPPGVGGTDTQYF
.	.	TRBV5-1	TRBJ1-1	TGCGCCAGCAGCTTGGGGCGATACACTGAAGCTTTCTTT	CASSLGRYTEAFF
.	TRBD2	TRBV19	TRBJ2-7	TGTGCCAGTAGTAAAGTAGCGGGAGGGCCAGGCGAGCAGTACTTC	CASSKVAGGPGEQYF
.	.	TRBV19	TRBJ1-2	TGTGCCATTTCGACAGCCCCCTATGGCTACACCTTC	CAISTAPYGYTF
once	TRBD1	TRBV18	TRBJ2-3	TGTGCCAGCTCCCCCGGGACAGGGAGCGCGGATACGCAGTATTTT	CASSPGTGSADTQYF
.	TRBD2	TRBV6-1	TRBJ2-1	TGTGCCAGCAGGGGGGTGGCTAGCGGATCCCGGCAGTTCTTC	CASRGVASGSRQFF
.	.	TRBV30	TRBJ2-1	TGTGCCTGGAGTACGAGCCACGCAAAGGCAAGAGAGCAGTTCTTC	CAWSTSHAKAREQFF
.	TRBD2	TRBV6-1	TRBJ2-3	TGTGCCAGCAGTCGAGCGGGAGCCCCAGATACGCAGTATTTT	CASSRAGAPDTQYF
.	.	TRBV7-2	TRBJ1-6	TGTGCCAGCAGCTCACGGACACCTCTCTTCTATAATTCACCCCTCCACTTT	CASSSRTPLFYNSPLHF
.	.	TRBV5-1	TRBJ2-7	TGCGCCAGCAGACCGGGGACGGAAGCGCGAGGCGAGCAGTACTTC	CASRPGTEARGEQYF
.	.	TRBV6-6	TRBJ2-1	TGTGCCAGCATGAGGGATACGCTCTACAATGAGCAGTTCTTC	CASMRDTLYNEQFF
.	TRBD2	TRBV5-1	TRBJ2-3	TGCGCCAGCAGCCCAGGACTAGCGAGAGATACGCAGTATTTT	CASSPGLARDTQYF
.	.	TRBV11-3	TRBJ1-2	TGTGCCAGCAGCCCGGACGCCAAAGCATCTTATGGCTACACCTTC	CASSPDAKASYGYTF
.	TRBD1	TRBV4-1	TRBJ1-1	TGCGCCAGCAGCCAAGTTGGGACAGGCACTGAAGCTTTCTTT	CASSQVGTGTEAFF
.	TRBD1	TRBV9	TRBJ2-2	TGTGCCAGCAGCGTAGGGACAGGGTCGAACACCGGGGAGCTGTTTTTT	CASSVGTGSNTGELFF
.	.	TRBV11-3	TRBJ1-3	TGTGCCAGCAGCTATCTCAATCAGGGGTCTGGAAACACCATATATTTT	CASSYLNQGSGNTIYF
few	.	TRBV25-1	TRBJ1-1	TGTGCCAGCGGGAACACTGAAGCTTTCTTT	CASGNTEAFF
.	.	TRBV4-1	TRBJ2-1	TGCGCCAGCAGCCAAGACGACAGGAGCTCCTACAATGAGCAGTTCTTC	CASSQDDRSSYNEQFF
.	TRBD1	TRBV12-5	TRBJ2-3	TGTGCTAGTGGTTTGGTAGGGGGCGGGAGCACAGATACGCAGTATTTT	CASGLVGGGSTDTQYF
.	.	TRBV6-5	TRBJ1-1	TGTGCCAGCAGTTACTCGACGTCTGGGGGGGCTGAAGCTTTCTTT	CASSYSTSGGAEAFF
.	.	TRBV6-6	TRBJ2-3	TGTGCCAGTAGGTGGGGGAGCACAGATACGCAGTATTTT	CASRWGSTDTQYF